This entry describes one T cell receptor beta chain. This specimen belongs to a study of PD-1 blockade in classical Hodgkin lymphoma. The time point denotes: newly diagnosed, previously untreated cHL patient sample. TCRdb's copy holds only in-frame clones and misses some; the assay was immunoSEQ multiplex PCR. The table includes 15,000 to 20,000 clones, 90% detected once. The V gene lost 0 bases and the J gene lost 3 bases, with 14 bases spanning the gap. The CDR3 sequence is 15 residues long. CDR1 is SQVTM, CDR2 ANQGSEA, per germline. The clonotype was recovered from a human donor with classical Hodgkin lymphoma. The chain joins TRBV29-1 to TRBJ2-5; D not resolved. Sequenced sample: peripheral blood mononuclear cells (PBMCs). The CDR3 protein is CSVEDLWLAKETQYF. The CDR3 coding sequence is TGCAGCGTTGAAGATCTTTGGTTAGCCAAAGAGACCCAGTACTTC.